This T cell receptor (beta chain) was identified during a study of blood T cell repertoires in COVID-19. The repertoire was sequenced with immunoSEQ multiplex PCR; TCRdb's copy has only in-frame clones and lacks some. This table holds roughly 130,000 clones, over 80% found once. The germline V and J ends were trimmed by 0 bases and 5 bases, with 16 bases remaining between them. The CDR3 loop spans 17 amino acids. The V gene's germline CDR1 is SGHTA and CDR2 FQGNSA. This TCR derives from an older man with acute or convalescent COVID-19. Material: peripheral blood. The genes are TRBV7-2 and TRBJ1-4, with D perhaps TRBD1 (6 bases). CDR3: CASSLAPQGRRNEKLFF. The CDR3 DNA is TGTGCCAGCAGCTTAGCCCCACAGGGTAGAAGAAATGAAAAACTGTTTTTT.